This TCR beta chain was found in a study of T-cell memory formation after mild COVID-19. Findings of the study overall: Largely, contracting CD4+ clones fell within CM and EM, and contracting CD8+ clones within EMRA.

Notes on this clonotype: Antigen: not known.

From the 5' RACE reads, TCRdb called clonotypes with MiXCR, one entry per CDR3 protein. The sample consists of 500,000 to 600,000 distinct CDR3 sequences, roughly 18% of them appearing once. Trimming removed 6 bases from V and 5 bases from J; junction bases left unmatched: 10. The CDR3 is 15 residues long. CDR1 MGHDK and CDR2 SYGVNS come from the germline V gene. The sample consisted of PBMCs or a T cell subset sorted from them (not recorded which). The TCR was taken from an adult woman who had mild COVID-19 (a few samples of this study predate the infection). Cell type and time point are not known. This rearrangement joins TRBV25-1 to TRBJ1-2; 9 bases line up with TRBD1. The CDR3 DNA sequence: TGTGCCAGCAGAGAAACAGGGACAGGGAAATATGGCTACACCTTC. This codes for CASRETGTGKYGYTF.